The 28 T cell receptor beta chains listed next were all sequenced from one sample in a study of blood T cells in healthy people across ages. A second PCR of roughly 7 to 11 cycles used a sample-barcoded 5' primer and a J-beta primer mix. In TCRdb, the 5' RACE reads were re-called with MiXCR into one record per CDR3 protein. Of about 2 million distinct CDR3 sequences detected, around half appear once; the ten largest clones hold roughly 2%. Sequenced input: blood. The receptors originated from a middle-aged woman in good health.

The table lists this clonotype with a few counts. For the CDR3, the DNA is TGCAGGGCCCCCCGGGGAGAGACCCAGTACTTC. Encoded protein: CRAPRGETQYF. The J gene is TRBJ2-5, the V gene TRBV20-1, with D possibly being TRBD2 (5 bases). The CDR3 has 11 amino acids. CDR1 DFQATT and CDR2 SNEGSKA come from the germline V gene (reference sequence).

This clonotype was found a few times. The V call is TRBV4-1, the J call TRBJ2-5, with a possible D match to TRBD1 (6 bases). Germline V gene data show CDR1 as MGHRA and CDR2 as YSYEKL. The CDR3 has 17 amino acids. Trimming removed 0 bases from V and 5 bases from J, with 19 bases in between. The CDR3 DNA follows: TGCGCCAGCAGCCAAGATGAGGTGGCAGGGGCTCGGGAGACCCAGTACTTC. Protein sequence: CASSQDEVAGARETQYF.

CDR3 DNA sequence: TGTGCCAGCAGCTCTGACAGGGAGAATGGCTACACCTTC. This codes for CASSSDRENGYTF. The rearrangement joins TRBV5-6 to TRBJ1-2, with 7 bases matching TRBD1. Germline V gene sequence: CDR1 SGHDT, CDR2 YYEEEE. This CDR3 is 13 amino acids long. J was trimmed by 6 bases and V by 3 bases; bases with no gene match: 5.

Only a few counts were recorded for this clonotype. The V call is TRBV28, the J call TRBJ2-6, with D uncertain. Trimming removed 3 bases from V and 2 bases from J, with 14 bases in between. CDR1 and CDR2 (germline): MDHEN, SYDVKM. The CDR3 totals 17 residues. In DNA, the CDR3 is TGTGCCAGCAGTTTCACCTCCGTACGGGCTGGGGCCAACGTCCTGACTTTC. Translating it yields CASSFTSVRAGANVLTF.

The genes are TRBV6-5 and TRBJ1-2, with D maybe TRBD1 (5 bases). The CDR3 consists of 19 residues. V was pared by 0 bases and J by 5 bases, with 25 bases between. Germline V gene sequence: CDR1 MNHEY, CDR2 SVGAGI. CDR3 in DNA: TGTGCCAGCAGTTACTCATTAGGGACGGCGCCCGGGGGGGAATATGGCTACACCTTC. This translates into CASSYSLGTAPGGEYGYTF.

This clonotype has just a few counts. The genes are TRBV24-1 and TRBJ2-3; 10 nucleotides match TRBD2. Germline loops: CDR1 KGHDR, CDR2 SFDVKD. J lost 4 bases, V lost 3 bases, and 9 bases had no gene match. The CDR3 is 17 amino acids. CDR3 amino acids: CATSDTKPGLASDTQYF. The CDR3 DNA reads TGTGCCACCAGTGATACGAAACCGGGACTAGCGTCAGATACGCAGTATTTT.

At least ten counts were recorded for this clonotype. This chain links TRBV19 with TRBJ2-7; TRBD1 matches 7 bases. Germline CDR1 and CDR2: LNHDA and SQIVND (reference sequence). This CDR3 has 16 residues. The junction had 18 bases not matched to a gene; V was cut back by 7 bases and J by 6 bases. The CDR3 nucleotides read TGTGCCAGTACCGCATCGGGACAGCCCGCAGTTCGCGAGCAGTACTTC. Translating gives CASTASGQPAVREQYF.

The DNA of the CDR3 is TGTGCCAGCAGAGGACAGGGCCACTCTCTGGGGGGGGGTTCCTACAATGAGCAGTTCTTC. This codes for CASRGQGHSLGGGSYNEQFF. The rearrangement joins TRBV28 to TRBJ2-1, with D maybe TRBD1 (8 bases). Trimming pared 6 bases from V and 1 base from J, leaving 28 bases between. This CDR3 contains 20 residues. Germline V lookup: CDR1 MDHEN, CDR2 SYDVKM.

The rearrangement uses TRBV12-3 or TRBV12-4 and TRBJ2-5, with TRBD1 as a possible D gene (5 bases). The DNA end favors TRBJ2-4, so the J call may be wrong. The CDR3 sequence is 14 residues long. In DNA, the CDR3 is TGTGCCAGCAGTTTAGATGGGGCAGTCCACATTCAGTACTTC. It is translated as CASSLDGAVHIQYF.

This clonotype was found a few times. The CDR3, as DNA: TGTGCCAGCAGCAGCTATCCCGGACGGAGGACCACTATGTTTAATGGCTACACCTTC. Translated, it gives CASSSYPGRRTTMFNGYTF. The rearrangement uses TRBV7-3 and TRBJ1-2; D is ambiguous. The V end was cut by 5 bases, the J end by 6 bases, with 31 bases between. The CDR3 runs 19 residues. Germline CDR1 and CDR2: SGHTA and FQGTGA.

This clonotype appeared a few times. CDR3 amino acids: CASSQDLRGGQYF. CDR3 DNA sequence: TGCGCCAGCAGCCAAGATCTTCGGGGAGGGCAGTACTTC. V and J are TRBV4-3 and TRBJ2-7; TRBD2 is a possible D gene (6 bases). Germline V gene lookup returns CDR1 LGHNA and CDR2 YSLEER. The CDR3 length is 13 residues. V lost 0 bases, J lost 9 bases, and 12 bases lay in between.

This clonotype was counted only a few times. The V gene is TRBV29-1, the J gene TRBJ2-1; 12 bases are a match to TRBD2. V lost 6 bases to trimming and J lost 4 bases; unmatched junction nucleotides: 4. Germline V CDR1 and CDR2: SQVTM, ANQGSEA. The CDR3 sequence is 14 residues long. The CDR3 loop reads CSVRGTSGYNEQFF. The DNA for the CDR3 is TGCAGCGTGAGGGGGACTAGCGGGTACAATGAGCAGTTCTTC.

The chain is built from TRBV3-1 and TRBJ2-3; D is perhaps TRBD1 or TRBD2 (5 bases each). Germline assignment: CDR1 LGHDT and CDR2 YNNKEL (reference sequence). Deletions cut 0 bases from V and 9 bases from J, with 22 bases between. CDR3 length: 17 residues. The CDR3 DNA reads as TGTGCCAGCAGCCAAGATAGGCCGCCGAGGGCCCCAGGGACGCAGTATTTT. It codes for CASSQDRPPRAPGTQYF.

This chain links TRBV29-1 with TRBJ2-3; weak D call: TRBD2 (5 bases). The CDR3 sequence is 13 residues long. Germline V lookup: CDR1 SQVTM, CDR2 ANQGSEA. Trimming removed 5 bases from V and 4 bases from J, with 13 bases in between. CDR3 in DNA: TGCAGCGTTCAAGTGGGGAGCGCAGATACGCAGTATTTT. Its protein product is CSVQVGSADTQYF.

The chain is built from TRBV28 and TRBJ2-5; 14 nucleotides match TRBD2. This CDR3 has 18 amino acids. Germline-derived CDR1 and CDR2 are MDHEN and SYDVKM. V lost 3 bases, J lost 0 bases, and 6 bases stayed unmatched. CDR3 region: CASSFVRLAGGDQETQYF. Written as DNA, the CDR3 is TGTGCCAGCAGTTTCGTCCGACTAGCGGGGGGGGACCAAGAGACCCAGTACTTC.

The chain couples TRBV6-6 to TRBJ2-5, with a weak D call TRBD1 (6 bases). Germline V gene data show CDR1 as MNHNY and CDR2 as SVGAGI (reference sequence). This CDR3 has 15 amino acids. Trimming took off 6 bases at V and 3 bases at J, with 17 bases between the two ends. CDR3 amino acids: CASRPGHPREETQYF. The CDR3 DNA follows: TGTGCCAGCAGGCCGGGACATCCTAGGGAAGAGACCCAGTACTTC.

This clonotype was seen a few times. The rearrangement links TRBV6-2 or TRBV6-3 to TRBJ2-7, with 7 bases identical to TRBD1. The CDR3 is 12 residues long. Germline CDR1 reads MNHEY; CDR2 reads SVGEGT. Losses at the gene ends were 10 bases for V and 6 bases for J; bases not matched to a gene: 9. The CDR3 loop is CAIRQGSGEQYF. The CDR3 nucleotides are TGTGCCATAAGACAGGGTTCGGGCGAGCAGTACTTC.

The CDR3 sequence is CASSQQGFYEQYF. DNA of the CDR3: TGTGCCAGCAGCCAGCAGGGATTCTACGAGCAGTACTTC. J is TRBJ2-7 and V is TRBV5-6; TRBD1 is a possible D gene (5 bases). Trimming removed 4 bases at V and 3 bases at J, with 11 bases between. Germline CDR1 reads SGHDT; CDR2 reads YYEEEE. The CDR3 is 13 amino acids.

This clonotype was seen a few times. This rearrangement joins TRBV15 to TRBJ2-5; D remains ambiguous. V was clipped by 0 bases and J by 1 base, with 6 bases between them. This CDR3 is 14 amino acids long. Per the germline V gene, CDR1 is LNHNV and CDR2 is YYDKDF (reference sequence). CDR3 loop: CATSRDVAQETQYF. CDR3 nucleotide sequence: TGTGCCACCAGCAGAGATGTAGCCCAAGAGACCCAGTACTTC.

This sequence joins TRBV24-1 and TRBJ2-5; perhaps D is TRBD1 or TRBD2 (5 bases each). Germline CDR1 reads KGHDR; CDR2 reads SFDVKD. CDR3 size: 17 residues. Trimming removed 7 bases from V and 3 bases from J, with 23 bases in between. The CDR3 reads CATSASSGTDFKETQYF. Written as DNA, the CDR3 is TGTGCCACCAGCGCCTCTTCCGGGACGGATTTTAAAGAGACCCAGTACTTC.

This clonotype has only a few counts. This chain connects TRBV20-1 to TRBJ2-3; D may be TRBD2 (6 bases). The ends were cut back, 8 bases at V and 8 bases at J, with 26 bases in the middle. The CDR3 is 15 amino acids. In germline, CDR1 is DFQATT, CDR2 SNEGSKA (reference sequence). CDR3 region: CSCLKWVGEVGTQYF. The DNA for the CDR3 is TGCAGTTGCCTTAAATGGGTCGGGGAGGTGGGTACGCAGTATTTT.

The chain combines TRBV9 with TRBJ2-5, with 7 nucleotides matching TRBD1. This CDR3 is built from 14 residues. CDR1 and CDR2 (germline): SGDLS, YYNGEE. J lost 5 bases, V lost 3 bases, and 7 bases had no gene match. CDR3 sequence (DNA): TGTGCCAGCAGCGCCCGACAGGGTGGGGAGACCCAGTACTTC. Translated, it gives CASSARQGGETQYF.

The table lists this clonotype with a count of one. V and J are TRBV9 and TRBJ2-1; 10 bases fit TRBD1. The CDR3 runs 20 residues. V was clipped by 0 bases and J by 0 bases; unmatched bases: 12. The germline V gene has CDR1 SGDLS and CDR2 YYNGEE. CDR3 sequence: CASSVDSFVGTGDSYNEQFF. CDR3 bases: TGTGCCAGCAGCGTAGATAGTTTCGTTGGGACAGGGGACTCCTACAATGAGCAGTTCTTC.

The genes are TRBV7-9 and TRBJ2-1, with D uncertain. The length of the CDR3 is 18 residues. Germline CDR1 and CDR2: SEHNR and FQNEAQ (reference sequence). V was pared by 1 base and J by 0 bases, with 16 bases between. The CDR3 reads CASSLVGGEESSYNEQFF. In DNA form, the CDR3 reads TGTGCCAGCAGCTTAGTGGGTGGCGAGGAGAGCTCCTACAATGAGCAGTTCTTC.

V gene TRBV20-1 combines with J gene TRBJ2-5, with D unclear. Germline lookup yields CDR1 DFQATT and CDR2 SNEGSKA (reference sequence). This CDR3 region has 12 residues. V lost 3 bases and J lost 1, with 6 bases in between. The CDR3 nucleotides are TGCAGTGCTAGTTTAGTCCAAGAGACCCAGTACTTC. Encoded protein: CSASLVQETQYF.

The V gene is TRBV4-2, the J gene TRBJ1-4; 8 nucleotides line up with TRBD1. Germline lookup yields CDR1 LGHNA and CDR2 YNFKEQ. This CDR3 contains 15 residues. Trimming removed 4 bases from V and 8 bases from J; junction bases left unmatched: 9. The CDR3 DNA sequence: TGTGCCAGCAGCCTAGGTGGGACAGGCGAAGAAAAACTGTTTTTT. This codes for CASSLGGTGEEKLFF.

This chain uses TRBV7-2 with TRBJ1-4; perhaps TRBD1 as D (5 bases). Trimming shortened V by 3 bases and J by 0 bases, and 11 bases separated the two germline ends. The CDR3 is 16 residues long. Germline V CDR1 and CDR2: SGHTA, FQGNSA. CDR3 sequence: CASSLGLLATNEKLFF. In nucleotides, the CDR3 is TGTGCCAGCAGCTTGGGGCTACTTGCAACTAATGAAAAACTGTTTTTT.

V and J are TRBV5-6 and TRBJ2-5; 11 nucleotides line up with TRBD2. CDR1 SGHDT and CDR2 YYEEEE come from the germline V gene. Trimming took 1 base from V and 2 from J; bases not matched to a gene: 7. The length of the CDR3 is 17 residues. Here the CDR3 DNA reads TGTGCCAGCAGCTTGTGGGGCCTAGCGGGGGGACAAGAGACCCAGTACTTC. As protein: CASSLWGLAGGQETQYF.